This T cell receptor beta chain was captured by sequencing in a study of identical twins. Overall study findings and caveats: Whereas memory repertoires showed no such difference, abundant cord blood beta clonotypes carried fewer insertions.

With respect to this clonotype: Its target is not known.

Germline V CDR1 and CDR2: ENHRY, SYGVKD. V was clipped by 3 bases and J by 2 bases; unmatched bases: 6. CDR3 size: 15 residues. Each CDR3 protein is one row after TCRdb ran MiXCR on the 5' RACE reads. The table includes more than 1.5 million distinct CDR3 sequences, less than 35% detected once. Material: cord blood. The chain joins TRBV10-3 to TRBJ2-7, with 8 bases lining up with TRBD1. This clonotype originated in a newborn girl in good health. Written as DNA, the CDR3 is TGTGCCATCAGTGACGCGGACAGGGTAGCCTACGAGCAGTACTTC. This gives the protein CAISDADRVAYEQYF.